There are a few counts of the clone carrying this T cell receptor (beta chain). What it recognizes is unknown. Using unique molecular identifiers, the investigators prepared the TCRbeta library. TCRdb reprocessed the PCR reads with MiXCR, giving one entry per CDR3 protein. The table includes fewer than 700,000 distinct CDR3 sequences, 13% detected once. The sample originates from a study of T-cell reconstitution after alpha-beta-depleted transplantation in children. General study findings and limits: Expanded clones from the graft, numbering several hundred, reportedly supplied alpha-beta T cells about two months after transplant. For some patients, TCRbeta diversity was high at day 60 because of recipient T cells and thymic progenitors that survived. Newly generated T cells supplied most T-cell counts and diversity one year post-transplant.

This sequence was found in a male patient younger than 18 who had a stem cell transplant for acute myeloid leukemia, so the T cells may come from the graft donor. Sequenced material: PBMCs, mostly from graft donor cells, taken 360 days after TCRalphabeta/CD19-depleted stem cell transplant.

The chain's CDR3 is CASRPSSGLRTDTQYF. CDR3 coding DNA: TGTGCCAGCAGGCCTTCTAGCGGCCTTCGCACAGATACGCAGTATTTT. This chain uses TRBV6-1 with TRBJ2-3; 7 bases map to TRBD2. The CDR3 is 16 amino acids. Per the germline V gene, CDR1 is MNHNS and CDR2 is SASEGT. V dropped 6 bases and J dropped 1; count of bases not matched to a gene: 10.